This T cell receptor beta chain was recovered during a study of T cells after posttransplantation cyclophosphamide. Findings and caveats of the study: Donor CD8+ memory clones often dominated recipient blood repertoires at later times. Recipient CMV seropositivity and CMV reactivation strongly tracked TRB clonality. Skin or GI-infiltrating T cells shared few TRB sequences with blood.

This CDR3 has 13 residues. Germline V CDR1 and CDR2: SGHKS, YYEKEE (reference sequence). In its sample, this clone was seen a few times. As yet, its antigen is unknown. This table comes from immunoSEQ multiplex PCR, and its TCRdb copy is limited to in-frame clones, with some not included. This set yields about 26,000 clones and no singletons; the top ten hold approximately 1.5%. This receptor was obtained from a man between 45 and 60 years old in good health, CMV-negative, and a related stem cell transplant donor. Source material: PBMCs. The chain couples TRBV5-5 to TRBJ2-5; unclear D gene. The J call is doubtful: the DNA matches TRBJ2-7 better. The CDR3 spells CASSNQVPYEQYF. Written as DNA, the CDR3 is TGTGCCAGCAGCAATCAGGTTCCCTACGAGCAGTACTTC.